These 27 T cell receptor beta chains came from one sample sequenced in a study of cytomegalovirus exposure and HLA in healthy donors. Primers included in the PCR were 60 Vbeta and 13 Jbeta primers. This table comes from immunoSEQ multiplex PCR, and its TCRdb copy is limited to in-frame clones, with some not included. The sample carries roughly 97,000 clones, around 80% recorded once. The sequenced sample consisted of PBMCs. The receptor set was obtained from a young woman in good health and CMV-seropositive.

V usage is TRBV5-1 and J usage is TRBJ2-2; 11 bases fit TRBD2. The CDR3 runs to 18 residues. V dropped 0 bases and J dropped 1; count of bases not matched to a gene: 5. Germline V lookup: CDR1 SGHRS, CDR2 YFSETQ. CDR3: CASSLVTSGRGNTGELFF. In nucleotides, the CDR3 is TGCGCCAGCAGCTTGGTAACTAGCGGGAGAGGGAACACCGGGGAGCTGTTTTTT.

The chain has TRBV7-8 and TRBJ2-3; D is ambiguous. The CDR3 totals 13 residues. Germline values: CDR1 SGHVS, CDR2 FQNEAQ. With 3 bases removed from V and 3 bases from J, the gap between germline ends came to 7 bases. In DNA, the CDR3 is TGTGCCAGCAGCTTCGAACAGACAGATACGCAGTATTTT. Its protein product is CASSFEQTDTQYF.

The chain couples TRBV10-3 to TRBJ2-5, with 7 bases aligning to TRBD1. Germline lookup yields CDR1 ENHRY and CDR2 SYGVKD. The CDR3 runs to 13 residues. V shed 7 bases, J shed 5 bases, and the junction held 7 bases outside the gene matches. CDR3 nucleotides: TGTGCCATCAACGAAGGGGGCGTGGAGACCCAGTACTTC. Residues: CAINEGGVETQYF.

The CDR3 spells CASSRRTGWGDTQYF. The DNA of the CDR3 is TGTGCCAGCAGCAGACGGACAGGTTGGGGAGATACGCAGTATTTT. This sequence joins TRBV5-6 and TRBJ2-3, with 7 bases identical to TRBD1. The CDR3 runs to 15 residues. V dropped 4 bases and J dropped 5; count of bases not matched to a gene: 10. Germline V gene data show CDR1 as SGHDT and CDR2 as YYEEEE.

The rearrangement uses TRBV7-6 and TRBJ2-5; 16 bases map to TRBD2. Germline V gene data show CDR1 as SGHVS and CDR2 as FNYEAQ. V shed 5 bases, J shed 3 bases, and the junction held 12 bases outside the gene matches. The CDR3 runs to 19 residues. CDR3 sequence (DNA): TGTGCCAGCAGCCAGTTTCCGGGACTAGCGGGAGGGCAAGAAGAGACCCAGTACTTC. It is translated as CASSQFPGLAGGQEETQYF. Variable domain in full (rest from reference TRBV7-6 and TRBJ2-5): GAGVSQSPRYKVTKRGQDVALRCDPISGHVSLYWYRQALGQGPEFLTYFNYEAQQDKSGLPNDRFSAERPEGSISTLTIQRTEQRDSAMYRCASSQFPGLAGGQEETQYFGPGTRLLVL.

This chain connects TRBV29-1 to TRBJ2-1, with D uncertain. The CDR3 runs to 12 residues. V was pared by 4 bases and J by 10 bases, with 14 bases between. Germline loops: CDR1 SQVTM, CDR2 ANQGSEA. The CDR3 loop reads CSVGPGPAEQFF. In nucleotides, the CDR3 is TGCAGCGTTGGCCCAGGTCCGGCCGAGCAGTTCTTC.

V gene TRBV27 combines with J gene TRBJ2-2, with TRBD2 as a possible D gene (6 bases). The germline gives CDR1 MNHEY, CDR2 SMNVEV (reference sequence). The germline V and J ends were trimmed by 5 bases and 4 bases, with 11 bases remaining between them. The CDR3 loop spans 14 amino acids. CDR3 sequence (DNA): TGTGCCAGCAGTACCGGGAGTGGCACCGGGGAGCTGTTTTTT. It is translated as CASSTGSGTGELFF.

The chain uses TRBV9 and TRBJ1-6, with D possibly matching TRBD1 (5 bases). Germline values: CDR1 SGDLS, CDR2 YYNGEE. V was cut by 0 bases and J by 3 bases, with 10 bases left in between. This CDR3 is built from 16 residues. The CDR3 bases are TGTGCCAGCAGCGTAGACCAGGGAATCTATAATTCACCCCTCCACTTT. Its protein is CASSVDQGIYNSPLHF.

This chain uses TRBV6-5 with TRBJ2-5; D might be TRBD2 (7 bases). The length of the CDR3 is 16 residues. Deletions cut 0 bases from V and 7 bases from J, with 18 bases between. The germline V gene encodes CDR1 MNHEY and CDR2 SVGAGI. The CDR3 DNA follows: TGTGCCAGCAGTTACTCGGCAGGGGAGGGGAAGGGGACCCAGTACTTC. Translating gives CASSYSAGEGKGTQYF.

This clone was observed once. J is TRBJ1-1 and V is TRBV18; D is uncertain. Germline CDR1 reads KGHSH; CDR2 reads LQKENI. This CDR3 contains 13 residues. The V gene lost 6 bases and the J gene lost 1 base, with 9 bases spanning the gap. The DNA for the CDR3 is TGTGCCAGCTCCGCGGTCCCGAACACTGAAGCTTTCTTT. Translated: CASSAVPNTEAFF.

The table lists this clone with a count of one. The rearrangement uses TRBV5-6 and TRBJ2-5; TRBD2 matches at 10 bases. The J call is uncertain, as TRBJ2-7 better fits the DNA end. This CDR3 is 17 amino acids long. Per germline, CDR1 SGHDT and CDR2 YYEEEE. The CDR3 protein is CASSLGPRSGRAYEQYF. The CDR3 DNA follows: TGTGCCAGCAGCTTGGGCCCTAGGAGCGGGAGGGCGTACGAGCAGTACTTC.

V is TRBV5-1 and J is TRBJ1-1; D is perhaps TRBD1 (6 bases). CDR3 length equals 14 residues. The V gene lost 7 bases and the J gene lost 0 bases, with 13 bases spanning the gap. CDR1 is SGHRS and CDR2 is YFSETQ in the germline V gene. DNA of the CDR3: TGCGCCAGCGCGGGGGGCGGAGTGAACACTGAAGCTTTCTTT. It specifies CASAGGGVNTEAFF.

The gene calls are TRBV28 and TRBJ1-3; D not resolved. The CDR3 sequence is 15 residues long. The V gene lost 3 bases and the J gene lost 9 bases, with 18 bases spanning the gap. Per the germline V gene, CDR1 is MDHEN and CDR2 is SYDVKM. The CDR3 sequence is CASSFQPTTSGTIYF. The CDR3 nucleotides read TGTGCCAGCAGTTTCCAACCGACAACCAGTGGCACCATATATTTT.

V usage is TRBV5-1 and J usage is TRBJ1-1, with 11 bases that match TRBD1. After removal of 5 bases from V and 4 bases from J, the junction contained 7 bases not matched to a gene. Germline V gene lookup returns CDR1 SGHRS and CDR2 YFSETQ. The CDR3 covers 15 residues. CDR3 nucleotides: TGCGCCAGCAGGCCAACCGGGACAGGGGGCACTGAAGCTTTCTTT. Translated, it gives CASRPTGTGGTEAFF.

The gene calls are TRBV30 and TRBJ1-5; TRBD1 matches at 8 bases. Looked up from germline, CDR1 is GTSNPN and CDR2 is SVGIG (reference sequence). V trimming: 0 bases; J trimming: 5 bases; junction bases outside the gene matches: 6. This CDR3 comprises 15 residues. The CDR3 nucleotides read TGTGCCTGGAGTGTCCCAGGGGGCCGCCATCAGCCCCAGCATTTT. Its translation: CAWSVPGGRHQPQHF.

The J gene is TRBJ1-1, the V gene TRBV9, with a weak D call TRBD1 (5 bases). CDR1 SGDLS and CDR2 YYNGEE come from the germline V gene. This CDR3 is 12 amino acids long. V was shortened by 3 bases and J by 4 bases, with 7 bases between the two germline ends. CDR3 loop: CASSAQGTEAFF. CDR3 in DNA: TGTGCCAGCAGCGCGCAGGGCACTGAAGCTTTCTTT.

The gene calls are TRBV19 and TRBJ2-7, with no clear D. Deletions cut 3 bases from V and 6 bases from J, with 6 bases between. This CDR3 region has 11 residues. Germline lookup yields CDR1 LNHDA and CDR2 SQIVND (reference sequence). The CDR3 sequence: CASSIKSEQYF. CDR3 sequence (DNA): TGTGCCAGTAGTATCAAGAGCGAGCAGTACTTC.

For the CDR3, the DNA is TGTGCCTGGAGCACCGGGACAGGGAAGAATCAGCCCCAGCATTTT. Protein product: CAWSTGTGKNQPQHF. This chain links TRBV30 with TRBJ1-5, with 9 bases identical to TRBD1. The CDR3 loop spans 15 amino acids. The V gene's germline CDR1 is GTSNPN and CDR2 SVGIG (reference sequence). V was clipped by 3 bases and J by 4 bases; unmatched bases: 7.

The chain carries TRBV7-8 and TRBJ1-5, with a possible D match to TRBD1 (5 bases). Trimming took 1 base from V and 0 from J, leaving 13 bases between them. CDR1 SGHVS and CDR2 FQNEAQ come from the germline V gene. The CDR3 contains 17 residues. CDR3 DNA sequence: TGTGCCAGCAGCTTAGAGGGTAGGGGCGTTAGCAATCAGCCCCAGCATTTT. Its translation: CASSLEGRGVSNQPQHF.

The rearrangement links TRBV7-6 to TRBJ1-2; D not resolved. Trimming cost V 5 bases and J 7 bases, with 20 bases left between them. This CDR3 region has 15 residues. Germline V gives CDR1 SGHVS, CDR2 FNYEAQ. The CDR3: CASSPETPREGGYTF. The CDR3, as DNA: TGTGCCAGCAGCCCTGAGACCCCCCGAGAGGGTGGCTACACCTTC. Full variable domain (outside the CDR3, taken from reference TRBV7-6 and TRBJ1-2): GAGVSQSPRYKVTKRGQDVALRCDPISGHVSLYWYRQALGQGPEFLTYFNYEAQQDKSGLPNDRFSAERPEGSISTLTIQRTEQRDSAMYRCASSPETPREGGYTFGSGTRLTVV.

The chain recombines TRBV2 with TRBJ2-1; D is possibly TRBD1 (6 bases). CDR1 is SNHLY and CDR2 is FYNNEI in the germline V gene. Trimming pared 6 bases from V and 9 bases from J, leaving 15 bases between. The CDR3 has 13 amino acids. The CDR3: CASSYGGGSEQFF. DNA of the CDR3: TGTGCCAGCAGCTATGGGGGCGGAAGTGAGCAGTTCTTC.

The chain uses TRBV29-1 and TRBJ2-1; the match to TRBD2 covers 7 bases. The germline gives CDR1 SQVTM, CDR2 ANQGSEA. J was trimmed by 12 bases and V by 2 bases; bases with no gene match: 7. The CDR3 contains 12 residues. CDR3 region: CSVESLAVGQFF. For the CDR3, the DNA is TGCAGCGTTGAAAGTCTAGCGGTAGGGCAGTTCTTC.

The gene calls are TRBV7-9 and TRBJ2-7; 8 positions match TRBD2. Germline V gives CDR1 SEHNR, CDR2 FQNEAQ (reference sequence). The CDR3 runs 15 residues. J lost 4 bases, V lost 5 bases, and 10 bases had no gene match. CDR3 coding DNA: TGTGCCAGCAGCCCCGGTGCTAGCGGGCAATACGAGCAGTACTTC. Translated: CASSPGASGQYEQYF. The full variable domain, with the rest looked up from reference TRBV7-9 and TRBJ2-7, is DTGVSQNPRHKITKRGQNVTFRCDPISEHNRLYWYRQTLGQGPEFLTYFQNEAQLEKSRLLSDRFSAERPKGSFSTLEIQRTEQGDSAMYLCASSPGASGQYEQYFGPGTRLTVT.

The CDR3 here is CASSIVDSYNEQFF. Written as DNA, the CDR3 is TGTGCCAGTAGTATAGTTGACAGCTACAATGAGCAGTTCTTC. The chain carries TRBV19 and TRBJ2-1, with a tentative D call TRBD1 (5 bases). Trimming cost V 1 base and J 3 bases, with 7 bases left between them. Per germline, CDR1 LNHDA and CDR2 SQIVND (reference sequence). The CDR3 consists of 14 residues.

The chain joins TRBV5-6 to TRBJ1-6; TRBD1 matches at 10 bases. Germline V gene sequence: CDR1 SGHDT, CDR2 YYEEEE. With V trimmed by 4 bases and J by 9 bases, 10 bases remained unmatched. The CDR3 is made up of 16 amino acids. The CDR3 is CASSRQGASGFSPLHF. The CDR3 DNA sequence: TGTGCCAGCAGCCGACAGGGGGCCTCGGGATTTTCACCCCTCCACTTT.

The chain couples TRBV27 to TRBJ1-4, with a tentative D call TRBD1 (5 bases). The CDR3 is 15 residues long. The ends were cut back, 6 bases at V and 2 bases at J, with 13 bases in the middle. CDR1 is MNHEY, CDR2 SMNVEV, per germline (reference sequence). The CDR3 spells CASSFDSGTNEKLFF. For the CDR3, the DNA is TGTGCCAGCAGCTTCGATTCAGGGACTAATGAAAAACTGTTTTTT. The full variable domain, in which reference TRBV27 and TRBJ1-4 provide the parts outside the CDR3, is EAQVTQNPRYLITVTGKKLTVTCSQNMNHEYMSWYRQDPGLGLRQIYYSMNVEVTDKGDVPEGYKVSRKEKRNFPLILESPSPNQTSLYFCASSFDSGTNEKLFFGSGTQLSVL.

This clone was detected only a few times. This chain joins TRBV6-6 and TRBJ1-2; 7 bases align to TRBD1. There are 13 residues in the CDR3. Germline trimming cut 5 bases from V and 4 bases from J; bases unmatched to any gene: 4. Germline V gene data show CDR1 as MNHNY and CDR2 as SVGAGI (reference sequence). This chain's CDR3 is CASSPGQVYGYTF. The DNA for the CDR3 is TGTGCCAGCAGTCCCGGACAGGTCTATGGCTACACCTTC.